The T cell receptor beta chain described here comes from a study of long-term antiretroviral therapy in people with HIV. It was version v3.0 of the immunoSEQ assay that was run at survey level. Using immunoSEQ multiplex PCR, the repertoire was profiled, and TCRdb retains in-frame clones only, with some absent. Of 30,000 or so clones in the sample, more than 75% were seen once. In the case of this clone: Its specificity is unknown.

V was pared by 1 base and J by 3 bases, with 7 bases of the junction left unmatched. Germline CDR1 LGHNT, CDR2 FRNRAP. There are 16 residues in the CDR3. Study-level results: HIV repertoires covered narrower CDR3 length ranges than controls did. In samples taken after ART, diversity increased but remained below transplant donor control levels.

Specimen: unsorted PBMCs, collected 0.5 years after starting antiretroviral therapy. V usage is TRBV12-5 and J usage is TRBJ1-2, with 8 bases aligning to TRBD1. The sequence was obtained from a young woman with HIV. The chain's CDR3 is CASGLDRQGLDYGYTF. CDR3 in DNA: TGTGCTAGTGGTTTGGATCGACAGGGGTTGGACTATGGCTACACCTTC.